This T cell receptor (beta chain) was sequenced in a study of sequential checkpoint blockade in melanoma. Treatment noted: randomized to nivolumab then ipilimumab (arm A) or the reverse (arm B). Study-wide results and caveats: Response in arm A was associated with pretreatment TIL clonality.

The repertoire was sequenced with immunoSEQ multiplex PCR; TCRdb's copy has only in-frame clones and lacks some. Here the sample spans about 430 clones, roughly a fifth being singletons. On this clone: Its specificity is unknown.

Germline V gene lookup returns CDR1 SGHRS and CDR2 YFSETQ. V gave up 4 bases and J gave up 0 bases, with 16 bases separating them. This CDR3 has 16 amino acids. This material consisted of tumor tissue (inferred from file names), taken from a patient given nivolumab and ipilimumab in sequence. This receptor was taken from a human donor with melanoma. This chain links TRBV5-1 with TRBJ1-1; the D gene is possibly TRBD1 (6 bases). CDR3 nucleotides: TGCGCCAGCAGCCCGGGACACGGCGACATGAACACTGAAGCTTTCTTT. Amino acid sequence: CASSPGHGDMNTEAFF.